This T cell receptor (beta chain) is from a study of blood T cell repertoires in COVID-19. Study details: Acute and convalescent COVID-19 specimens originated in the United States, Italy and Spain.

The CDR3 length is 16 residues. Trimming cost V 2 bases and J 0 bases, with 12 bases left between them. CDR1 is MNHEY, CDR2 SVGEGT, per germline. Here immunoSEQ multiplex PCR was the method, and the copy in TCRdb shows in-frame clones only, minus some. The sample yields approximately 270,000 clones, 84% seen once. The TCR was taken from a person aged 65 to 79 with COVID-19, enrolled during active disease. Sequencing used peripheral blood. The V and J genes are TRBV6-2 or TRBV6-3 and TRBJ2-3; possible D gene TRBD1, 5 bases. The CDR3 nucleotides are TGTGCCAGCAGTTACGGGGCGGACCCAAGCACAGATACGCAGTATTTT. It yields the protein CASSYGADPSTDTQYF.